This T cell receptor (beta chain) was sequenced during a study of T cell repertoires in cytomegalovirus infection. This clonotype was found a few times. Its antigen remains unidentified. The V gene's germline CDR1 is SGHTA and CDR2 FQGTGA. The CDR3 covers 13 residues. V was pared by 11 bases and J by 5 bases, with 18 bases between. TCRdb independently ran MiXCR on the reads; one entry per CDR3 protein. Among around 900,000 distinct CDR3 sequences listed, roughly 30% were seen once. Sequencing used cultured CD8+ T cells from PBMCs, obtained from culture after CMV antigen stimulation. This clonotype originated in a human donor in good health (CMV status not recorded). Some clones in this sample may be carry-over from other donors' samples. This sequence joins TRBV7-3 and TRBJ2-5; D is uncertain. CDR3 protein: CASEVPLGETQYF. The CDR3 DNA sequence: TGTGCCTCGGAAGTCCCCTTGGGGGAGACCCAGTACTTC.